This T cell receptor beta chain was captured by sequencing in a study of read filtering for tumor transcriptome and immune sequencing. This CDR3 has 12 amino acids. V trimming: 8 bases; J trimming: 8 bases; junction bases outside the gene matches: 9. Germline assignment: CDR1 SQVTM and CDR2 ANQGSEA. There are many counts of this clonotype. The library was built from roughly 400 ng RNA with molecular barcoded adaptors for alpha/delta and beta/gamma chains. TCRdb reprocessed the reads with MiXCR, giving one entry per CDR3 protein. The data contain 40,000 or so distinct CDR3 sequences, 12% of them singletons. Every patient had bone marrow sampled while the disease was active.

The sample comprised a population of CD138-negative cells sorted from bone marrow. This rearrangement joins TRBV29-1 to TRBJ2-1; 7 bases are a match to TRBD1. This receptor was identified in a donor aged 40 or over with multiple myeloma. The chain's CDR3 is CSSRQGQDEQFF. Written as DNA, the CDR3 is TGCAGCTCCCGACAGGGTCAGGATGAGCAGTTCTTC.